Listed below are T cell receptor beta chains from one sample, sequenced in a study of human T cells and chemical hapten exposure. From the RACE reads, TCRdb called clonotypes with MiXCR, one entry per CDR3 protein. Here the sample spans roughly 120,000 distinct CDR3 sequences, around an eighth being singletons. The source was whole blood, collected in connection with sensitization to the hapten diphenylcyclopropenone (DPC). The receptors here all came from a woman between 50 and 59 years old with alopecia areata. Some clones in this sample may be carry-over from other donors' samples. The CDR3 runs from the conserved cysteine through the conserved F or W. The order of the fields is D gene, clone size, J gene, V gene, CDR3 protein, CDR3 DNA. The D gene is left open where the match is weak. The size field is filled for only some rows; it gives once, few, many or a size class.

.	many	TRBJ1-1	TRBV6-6	CASSLGGTMNTEAFF	TGTGCCAGCAGTTTAGGCGGCACCATGAACACTGAAGCTTTCTTT
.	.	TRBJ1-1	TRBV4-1	CASSQGRNLNTEAFF	TGCGCCAGCAGCCAAGGACGGAACTTGAACACTGAAGCTTTCTTT
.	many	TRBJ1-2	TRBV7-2	CASSLGGGSSYGYTF	TGTGCCAGCAGCTTAGGCGGGGGGTCTAGCTATGGCTACACCTTC
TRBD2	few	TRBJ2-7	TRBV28	CASSSGPETSGSYEQYF	TGTGCCAGCAGTTCCGGCCCGGAGACTAGCGGGAGTTACGAGCAGTACTTC
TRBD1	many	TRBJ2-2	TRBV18	CASSPGQGNTGELFF	TGTGCCAGCTCACCGGGACAGGGTAACACCGGGGAGCTGTTTTTT
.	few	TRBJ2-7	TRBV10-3	CAISILDRQYF	TGTGCCATCAGTATCTTAGACAGGCAGTACTTC
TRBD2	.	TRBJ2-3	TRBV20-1	CSARDGQWTSGTDTQYF	TGCAGTGCTAGAGATGGGCAATGGACTAGCGGCACAGATACGCAGTATTTT
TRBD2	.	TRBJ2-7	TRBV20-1	CSTSGQTLHGQYF	TGCAGTACTAGCGGCCAGACCCTTCATGGGCAGTACTTC
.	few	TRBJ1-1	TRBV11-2	CASSLWGSYAFF	TGTGCCAGCAGCTTGTGGGGCAGTTACGCTTTCTTT
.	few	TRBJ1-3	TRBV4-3	CASSQSPDTGTVGNTIYF	TGCGCCAGCAGCCAATCCCCCGACACCGGGACCGTAGGAAACACCATATATTTT
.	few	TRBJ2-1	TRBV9	CASSAGGFNEQFF	TGTGCCAGCAGCGCTGGGGGGTTCAATGAGCAGTTCTTC
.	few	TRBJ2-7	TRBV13	CASSLGVVRGQGEQYF	TGTGCCAGCAGCTTAGGGGTAGTTCGGGGGCAAGGCGAGCAGTACTTC
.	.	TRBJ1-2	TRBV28	CASSLSRGHTF	TGTGCCAGCAGTTTAAGCCGAGGTCACACCTTC
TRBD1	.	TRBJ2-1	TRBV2	CASSGQGASYNEQFF	TGTGCCAGCAGTGGACAGGGGGCCTCCTACAATGAGCAGTTCTTC
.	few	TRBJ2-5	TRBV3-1	CASSQGNEETQYF	TGTGCCAGCAGCCAAGGTAATGAAGAGACCCAGTACTTC
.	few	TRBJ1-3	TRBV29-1	CSVEAQFVCTIYF	TGCAGCGTTGAAGCGCAGTTTGTTTGCACCATATATTTT
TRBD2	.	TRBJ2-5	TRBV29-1	CSVARGVRLETQYF	TGCAGCGTCGCCCGGGGGGTAAGGTTAGAGACCCAGTACTTC
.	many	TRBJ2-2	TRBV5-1	CASSASGTNTGELFF	TGCGCCAGCAGCGCTTCCGGGACCAACACCGGGGAGCTGTTTTTT
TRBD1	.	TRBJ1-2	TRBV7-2	CASSFYGQGENGYTF	TGTGCCAGCAGCTTCTACGGACAGGGCGAAAATGGCTACACCTTC
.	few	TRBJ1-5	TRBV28	CASTHSGRGRDQPQHF	TGTGCCAGCACTCATTCTGGAAGGGGTCGCGATCAGCCCCAGCATTTT
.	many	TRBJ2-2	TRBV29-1	CSVEGQGGTGELFF	TGCAGCGTTGAAGGGCAGGGAGGCACCGGGGAGCTGTTTTTT
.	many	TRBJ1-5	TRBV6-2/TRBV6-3	CASSWGNQPQHF	TGTGCCAGCAGTTGGGGGAATCAGCCCCAGCATTTT
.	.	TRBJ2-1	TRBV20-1	CSAREGLLEYNEQFF	TGCAGTGCTAGAGAAGGACTCCTGGAATACAATGAGCAGTTCTTC
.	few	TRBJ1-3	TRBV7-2	CASSLNTGNTIYF	TGTGCCAGCAGCTTAAATACTGGAAACACCATATATTTT
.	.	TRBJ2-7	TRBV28	CASSLVSNQQYF	TGTGCCAGCAGTTTAGTGTCGAATCAACAGTACTTC
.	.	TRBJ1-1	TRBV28	CASSFSVPQGEAFF	TGTGCCAGCAGTTTCTCGGTACCACAAGGGGAAGCTTTCTTT
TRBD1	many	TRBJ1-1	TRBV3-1	CASSPDRGNTEAFF	TGTGCCAGCAGCCCGGACAGGGGGAACACTGAAGCTTTCTTT
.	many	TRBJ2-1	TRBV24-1	CATEGESSYNEQFF	TGTGCCACCGAAGGGGAGAGCTCCTACAATGAGCAGTTCTTC
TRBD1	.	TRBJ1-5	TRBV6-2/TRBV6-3	CTSSRDSGLNQPQHF	TGTACCAGCAGTAGGGACAGCGGACTTAATCAGCCCCAGCATTTT
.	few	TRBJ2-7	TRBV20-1	CSATPSRSSYEQYF	TGCAGTGCTACTCCCTCTCGGAGTAGCTACGAGCAGTACTTC
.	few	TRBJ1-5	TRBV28	CASSLGGGGPHQPQHF	TGTGCCAGCAGTTTAGGTGGCGGAGGGCCCCATCAGCCCCAGCATTTT
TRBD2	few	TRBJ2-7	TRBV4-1	CASKGGLAGGVDEQYF	TGCGCCAGCAAAGGGGGACTAGCGGGAGGAGTCGACGAGCAGTACTTC
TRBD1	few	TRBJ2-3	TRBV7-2	CASSFDRGGTDTQYF	TGTGCCAGCAGCTTTGACAGGGGAGGAACAGATACGCAGTATTTT
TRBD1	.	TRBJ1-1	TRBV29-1	CSVSRDRGQVFF	TGCAGCGTTTCCCGGGACAGGGGTCAAGTCTTCTTT
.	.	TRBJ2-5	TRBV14	CASSQISPGLRETQYF	TGTGCCAGCAGCCAGATTAGCCCAGGGCTACGGGAGACCCAGTACTTC